This passage covers 25 T cell receptor beta chains from one sample sequenced in a study of T-cell memory formation after mild COVID-19. TCRdb passed the 5' RACE reads through MiXCR, listing each CDR3 protein once. The sample holds a few hundred thousand distinct CDR3 sequences, 20% to 25% seen once. Sequencing was carried out using PBMCs or a T cell subset sorted from them (not recorded which). The source is a young man who had mild COVID-19 (a few samples of this study predate the infection). Cell type and time point are not known.

This rearrangement joins TRBV27 to TRBJ2-7; 12 positions agree with TRBD2. The ends lost 5 bases at V and 1 base at J; junction bases unmatched: 6. Per germline, CDR1 MNHEY and CDR2 SMNVEV (reference sequence). This CDR3 is built from 16 residues. CDR3 sequence (DNA): TGTGCCAGCAGTATCCTACTAGCGGGGGGTTCCTACGAGCAGTACTTC. It encodes CASSILLAGGSYEQYF.

The chain joins TRBV7-2 to TRBJ1-4, with 8 bases lining up with TRBD1. CDR3 length equals 15 residues. Losses at the gene ends were 0 bases for V and 7 bases for J; bases not matched to a gene: 4. Germline V lookup: CDR1 SGHTA, CDR2 FQGNSA. In DNA form, the CDR3 reads TGTGCCAGCAGCTTAGCGCAGGGGGCCGGTGAAAAACTGTTTTTT. Protein product: CASSLAQGAGEKLFF.

The V and J genes are TRBV18 and TRBJ2-7; tentatively, D is TRBD2 (5 bases). The V end lost 3 bases, the J end lost 3 bases, and 9 bases lay between the germline ends. CDR3 length: 13 residues. Germline V gene sequence: CDR1 KGHSH, CDR2 LQKENI. The CDR3 here is CASSPGAHYEQYV. Here the CDR3 DNA reads TGTGCCAGCTCACCGGGAGCCCACTACGAGCAGTACGTC.

V usage is TRBV11-2 and J usage is TRBJ2-5; TRBD2 matches at 8 bases. The CDR3 loop spans 15 amino acids. The V gene end was trimmed by 3 bases and the J gene end by 2 bases; junction bases not matched to a gene: 5. Germline CDR1 and CDR2: SGHAT and FQNNGV. For the CDR3, the DNA is TGTGCCAGCAGCTTTTACGGGGGGGTTCAAGAGACCCAGTACTTC. Translated: CASSFYGGVQETQYF. The full variable domain, in which reference TRBV11-2 and TRBJ2-5 provide the parts outside the CDR3, is EAGVAQSPRYKIIEKRQSVAFWCNPISGHATLYWYQQILGQGPKLLIQFQNNGVVDDSQLPKDRFSAERLKGVDSTLKIQPAKLEDSAVYLCASSFYGGVQETQYFGPGTRLLVL.

The gene calls are TRBV6-2 or TRBV6-3 and TRBJ1-5; D not certain. The CDR3 is made up of 12 amino acids. CDR1 and CDR2 (germline): MNHEY, SVGEGT. V was cut by 3 bases and J by 4 bases, with 4 bases left in between. The CDR3 DNA follows: TGTGCCAGCAGTTATCTGAATCAGCCCCAGCATTTT. Translated, it gives CASSYLNQPQHF.

The genes are TRBV7-8 and TRBJ2-2, with D possibly matching TRBD1 (6 bases). This CDR3 has 16 amino acids. V lost 3 bases to trimming and J lost 0 bases, with 11 bases between them. CDR1 and CDR2 (germline): SGHVS, FQNEAQ. The CDR3 reads CASSFGQTSNTGELFF. The CDR3 DNA follows: TGTGCCAGCAGCTTTGGACAGACTTCGAACACCGGGGAGCTGTTTTTT.

The J gene is TRBJ2-5, the V gene TRBV5-1; 10 bases are shared with TRBD2. This CDR3 contains 15 residues. Germline CDR1 reads SGHRS; CDR2 reads YFSETQ. V lost 0 bases to trimming and J lost 3 bases; unmatched junction nucleotides: 2. CDR3 residues: CASSLAGLAEETQYF. In DNA form, the CDR3 reads TGCGCCAGCAGCTTGGCCGGACTAGCGGAAGAGACCCAGTACTTC.

This clonotype was recorded a few times. This chain connects TRBV20-1 to TRBJ1-4, with D unresolved. Germline V gene sequence: CDR1 DFQATT, CDR2 SNEGSKA (reference sequence). The CDR3 length is 12 residues. Trimming removed 5 bases at V and 5 bases at J, with 9 bases between. The CDR3 here is CSAPTRNEKLFF. CDR3 DNA: TGCAGTGCTCCTACCCGGAATGAAAAACTGTTTTTT.

The CDR3 region is CASSYGGLSTEAFF. The CDR3 bases are TGTGCCAGCAGTTACGGGGGACTTAGCACTGAAGCTTTCTTT. V and J are TRBV6-2 or TRBV6-3 and TRBJ1-1; possibly TRBD1 for D (5 bases). CDR1 and CDR2 from the germline V gene are MNHEY and SVGEGT. The V end lost 2 bases, the J end lost 4 bases, and 11 bases lay between the germline ends. The CDR3 spans 14 residues.

This clonotype was seen only a few times. The V and J genes are TRBV5-1 and TRBJ1-1; 7 bases line up with TRBD1. With 3 bases clipped from V and 5 bases from J, the junction kept 4 bases outside the gene matches. The CDR3 length is 13 residues. Germline values: CDR1 SGHRS, CDR2 YFSETQ. The CDR3 here is CASSSVQGTEAFF. The DNA for the CDR3 is TGCGCCAGCAGCTCGGTACAGGGGACTGAAGCTTTCTTT.

This clonotype came up a few times. The chain is built from TRBV20-1 and TRBJ2-3; D is uncertain. There are 12 residues in the CDR3. Germline V gene sequence: CDR1 DFQATT, CDR2 SNEGSKA (reference sequence). The germline V and J ends were trimmed by 6 bases and 6 bases, with 13 bases remaining between them. This CDR3 reads CSAERPGDTQYF. In DNA, the CDR3 is TGCAGTGCAGAACGACCTGGCGATACGCAGTATTTT.

This clonotype has ten or more counts. This sequence joins TRBV5-1 and TRBJ1-1; 9 nucleotides match TRBD1. Trimming took 3 bases from V and 1 from J; bases not matched to a gene: 7. The CDR3 sequence is 16 residues long. Germline lookup yields CDR1 SGHRS and CDR2 YFSETQ. CDR3 DNA sequence: TGCGCCAGCAGCTCGACCCCGGGACAGGGGAACACTGAAGCTTTCTTT. Amino acid sequence: CASSSTPGQGNTEAFF.

This chain connects TRBV20-1 to TRBJ2-3, with 8 positions matching TRBD2. Trimming took 4 bases from V and 4 from J; bases not matched to a gene: 7. Germline CDR1 and CDR2: DFQATT and SNEGSKA (reference sequence). The CDR3 has 14 amino acids. The CDR3, as DNA: TGCAGTGCTACCCTCGGGGGGGCCGCAGATACGCAGTATTTT. It specifies CSATLGGAADTQYF.

This clonotype was counted between two and nine times. This chain uses TRBV4-3 with TRBJ2-7, with a possible D match to TRBD1 (5 bases). The germline V gene encodes CDR1 LGHNA and CDR2 YSLEER. V gave up 0 bases and J gave up 4 bases, with 10 bases separating them. The CDR3 is 14 residues long. The CDR3 is CASSQDVQGYEQYV. CDR3 in DNA: TGCGCCAGCAGCCAAGATGTGCAGGGTTACGAGCAGTACGTC.

This clonotype was picked up many times. The chain has TRBV4-2 and TRBJ2-5; 10 nucleotides agree with TRBD2. V trimming: 2 bases; J trimming: 5 bases; junction bases outside the gene matches: 8. The germline V gene has CDR1 LGHNA and CDR2 YNFKEQ. This CDR3 region has 16 residues. In DNA, the CDR3 is TGTGCCAGCAGCCAATTGAGCGGGGGGGCCGCCGAGACCCAGTACTTC. This encodes CASSQLSGGAAETQYF.

The genes are TRBV15 and TRBJ2-7, with D possibly being TRBD2 (5 bases). The germline V gene has CDR1 LNHNV and CDR2 YYDKDF (reference sequence). Trimming took 0 bases from V and 2 from J, leaving 11 bases between them. This CDR3 has 15 residues. CDR3 loop: CATSRDGGSAYEQYF. Here the CDR3 DNA reads TGTGCCACCAGCAGAGATGGAGGTTCCGCCTACGAGCAGTACTTC.

The chain uses TRBV5-6 and TRBJ2-7; a possible D gene is TRBD2 (7 bases). There are 14 residues in the CDR3. V lost 4 bases and J lost 7, with 18 bases in between. Germline loops: CDR1 SGHDT, CDR2 YYEEEE. The CDR3 sequence: CASSPWGGAREQYF. Written as DNA, the CDR3 is TGTGCCAGCAGCCCCTGGGGGGGGGCAAGAGAGCAGTACTTC.

This clonotype was found a few times. The rearrangement joins TRBV6-2 or TRBV6-3 to TRBJ2-1; D may be TRBD1 (6 bases). The CDR3 spans 13 residues. Trimming removed 7 bases from V and 2 bases from J, with 9 bases in between. CDR1 is MNHEY, CDR2 SVGEGT, per germline. The CDR3 DNA reads as TGTGCCAGCAAGGGGACAACCTACAATGAGCAGTTCTTC. Translation gives CASKGTTYNEQFF.

This chain joins TRBV4-1 and TRBJ1-5; 7 bases are a match to TRBD1. The length of the CDR3 is 16 residues. V shed 0 bases and J 0 bases; nucleotides not matched to a gene: 2. Germline CDR1 is MGHRA and CDR2 is YSYEKL. CDR3 protein: CASSQETGHSNQPQHF. In DNA form, the CDR3 reads TGCGCCAGCAGCCAAGAGACAGGGCATAGCAATCAGCCCCAGCATTTT.

J is TRBJ1-5 and V is TRBV4-1; D unclear. Trimming left V 0 bases short and J 5 bases short, with 11 bases between. Germline lookup yields CDR1 MGHRA and CDR2 YSYEKL. The length of the CDR3 is 15 residues. The chain's CDR3 is CASSQDEGSHQPQHF. The CDR3 DNA reads TGCGCCAGCAGCCAAGACGAGGGATCCCATCAGCCCCAGCATTTT.

This clonotype showed up just a few times. The chain recombines TRBV20-1 with TRBJ2-2, with D maybe TRBD2 (5 bases). Germline V gives CDR1 DFQATT, CDR2 SNEGSKA (reference sequence). The V end was cut by 1 base, the J end by 3 bases, with 15 bases between. This CDR3 spans 16 amino acids. CDR3 loop: CSARGGGGTDTGELFF. The DNA of the CDR3 is TGCAGTGCTAGAGGAGGAGGCGGTACGGACACCGGGGAGCTGTTTTTT.

The V and J genes are TRBV3-1 and TRBJ1-1; D call uncertain. The CDR3 has 15 amino acids. V was trimmed by 6 bases and J by 0 bases, leaving 14 bases between them. Germline CDR1 and CDR2: LGHDT and YNNKEL (reference sequence). The CDR3: CASSPRESLNTEAFF. The DNA for the CDR3 is TGTGCCAGCAGTCCGCGGGAGTCCTTGAACACTGAAGCTTTCTTT.

The rearrangement joins TRBV6-5 to TRBJ2-5; D not resolved. Germline V gives CDR1 MNHEY, CDR2 SVGAGI. Trimming stripped 0 bases from V and 5 bases from J, with 10 bases between. The CDR3 runs to 14 residues. Here the CDR3 DNA reads TGTGCCAGCAGTTACTCGGGCTACCCCGAGACCCAGTACTTC. As protein: CASSYSGYPETQYF.

This chain connects TRBV13 to TRBJ1-2, with D maybe TRBD1 (5 bases). The V end was cut by 11 bases, the J end by 0 bases, with 19 bases between. In germline, CDR1 is PRHDT, CDR2 FYEKMQ (reference sequence). The CDR3 length is 15 residues. Written as DNA, the CDR3 is TGTGCCGGACACAGAGCGGGGGGACCTAACTATGGCTACACCTTC. This sequence encodes CAGHRAGGPNYGYTF.

This clonotype was found many times. The V gene is TRBV15, the J gene TRBJ1-1; D uncertain. CDR1 is LNHNV and CDR2 is YYDKDF in the germline V gene (reference sequence). The V and J ends lost 1 base and 4 bases respectively, with 4 bases between them. The CDR3 is 12 residues long. The CDR3 DNA sequence: TGTGCCACCAGCAGAGTTGGCACTGAAGCTTTCTTT. Translating it yields CATSRVGTEAFF.